These T cell receptor beta chains were read from a single sample in a study of T-cell memory formation after mild COVID-19. TCRdb re-analysed the 5' RACE reads in MiXCR, keeping a single row per CDR3 protein. The table shows 410,000 or so distinct CDR3 sequences, with more than 20% occurring only once. Sequencing was done on a sample of PBMCs or a T cell subset sorted from them (not recorded which). The receptor source for this set is an adult woman who had mild COVID-19 (a few samples of this study predate the infection). Cell type and time point are not known. Both conserved end residues are part of each CDR3. A D gene is named only where the DNA matches it firmly.

CDR3 length,V gene,D gene,CDR3 protein
15,TRBV12-3/TRBV12-4,NA,CASKPRRVEVYGYTF
15,TRBV7-9,TRBD2,CASTLLAGTTDTQYF
17,TRBV18,TRBD2,CASSPRPSGGYSYEQYF
14,TRBV2,NA,CASSRPETNYGYTF
11,TRBV30,NA,CAWIRPSQAFF
13,TRBV7-3,NA,CASSLTFGQAETF
16,TRBV6-2/TRBV6-3,TRBD2,CASSSTRTSGTDTQYF
18,TRBV5-1,TRBD2,CASSLVLAGGPAQETQYF
18,TRBV24-1,NA,CATSDRKGFSSVGNEQFF
18,TRBV6-1,TRBD1,CASSLTGGRSSYNSPLHF